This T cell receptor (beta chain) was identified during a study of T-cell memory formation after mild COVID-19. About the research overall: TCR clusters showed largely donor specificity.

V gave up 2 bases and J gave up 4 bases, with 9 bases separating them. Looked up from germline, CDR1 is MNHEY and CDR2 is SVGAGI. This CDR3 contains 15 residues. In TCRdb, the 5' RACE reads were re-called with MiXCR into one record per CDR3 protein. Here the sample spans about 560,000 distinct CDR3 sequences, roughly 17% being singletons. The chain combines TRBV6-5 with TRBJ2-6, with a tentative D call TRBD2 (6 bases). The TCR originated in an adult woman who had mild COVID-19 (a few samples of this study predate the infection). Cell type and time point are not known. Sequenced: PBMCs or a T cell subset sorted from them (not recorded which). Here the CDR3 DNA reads TGTGCCAGCAGTTACGGGGACTCCGGGGCCAACGTCCTGACTTTC. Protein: CASSYGDSGANVLTF.